Shown below are 19 T cell receptor beta chains from a single sample sequenced in a study of T cell responses to AZD1222 COVID-19 vaccine. TCRdb keeps only in-frame clones here, not all; method: immunoSEQ multiplex PCR. The sample records roughly 180,000 clones, around 87% being singletons. This specimen consisted of peripheral blood, obtained on day 0 of MenACWY control vaccination. These receptors originate from an adult in good health.

This chain uses TRBV3-1 (or the pseudogene TRBV3-2) with TRBJ1-5; D might be TRBD1 (5 bases). Germline CDR1 and CDR2: LGHDT and YNNKEL (reference sequence). This CDR3 comprises 15 residues. The V gene lost 0 bases and the J gene lost 6 bases, with 12 bases spanning the gap. CDR3 loop: CASSQDSGGGQPQHF. CDR3 nucleotide sequence: TGTGCCAGCAGCCAAGACTCGGGGGGGGGTCAGCCCCAGCATTTT.

The DNA for the CDR3 is TGTGCCAGCAGCCAAACTAGCGGGTACACAGATACGCAGTATTTT. Its translation: CASSQTSGYTDTQYF. The chain recombines TRBV28 with TRBJ2-3, with 9 bases aligning to TRBD2. Germline assignment: CDR1 MDHEN and CDR2 SYDVKM. V shed 6 bases, J shed 2 bases, and the junction held 6 bases outside the gene matches. This CDR3 spans 15 amino acids.

This sequence joins TRBV5-4 and TRBJ2-7; 8 bases are a match to TRBD2. Germline lookup yields CDR1 SGHNT and CDR2 YYREEE (reference sequence). J was trimmed by 3 bases and V by 0 bases; bases with no gene match: 5. The CDR3 covers 15 residues. In DNA, the CDR3 is TGTGCCAGCAGCTTGGAGCCGGGGGGGAACTACGAGCAGTACTTC. Protein sequence: CASSLEPGGNYEQYF.

The chain joins TRBV5-1 to TRBJ2-1, with D perhaps TRBD1 (6 bases). Germline assignment: CDR1 SGHRS and CDR2 YFSETQ. The germline V and J ends were trimmed by 4 bases and 0 bases, with 14 bases remaining between them. There are 16 residues in the CDR3. CDR3 nucleotides: TGCGCCAGCAGCAGTTCTACAGGGCTCTCCTACAATGAGCAGTTCTTC. It is translated as CASSSSTGLSYNEQFF.

The rearrangement links TRBV30 to TRBJ1-3; D gene uncertain. The V end was cut by 2 bases, the J end by 0 bases, with 11 bases between. Germline V lookup: CDR1 GTSNPN, CDR2 SVGIG (reference sequence). The CDR3 length is 15 residues. The CDR3 bases are TGTGCCTGGAGTCTGCGAGGGTCCTCTGGAAACACCATATATTTT. Its translation: CAWSLRGSSGNTIYF.

The chain uses TRBV28 and TRBJ2-1; no firm D call. Trimming took off 5 bases at V and 4 bases at J, with 9 bases between the two ends. From germline, CDR1 is MDHEN and CDR2 SYDVKM. The CDR3 has 13 amino acids. CDR3 nucleotide sequence: TGTGCCAGCAGTCCGCCTGCATACAATGAGCAGTTCTTC. Amino acid sequence: CASSPPAYNEQFF.

J is TRBJ1-2 and V is TRBV27; possibly TRBD1 for D (5 bases). The CDR3 loop spans 16 amino acids. Germline-derived CDR1 and CDR2 are MNHEY and SMNVEV (reference sequence). V was shortened by 2 bases and J by 5 bases, with 18 bases between the two germline ends. CDR3 DNA: TGTGCCAGCAGTTTACTAGGGACGGGGACCTCTTATGGCTACACCTTC. Residues: CASSLLGTGTSYGYTF.

The rearrangement joins TRBV3-1 (or the pseudogene TRBV3-2) to TRBJ2-3, with a weak D call TRBD2 (6 bases). Trimming left V 4 bases short and J 10 bases short, with 12 bases between. Germline V gene data show CDR1 as LGHDT and CDR2 as YNNKEL (reference sequence). CDR3 length: 12 amino acids. CDR3 loop: CASSLGGSPQYF. CDR3 coding DNA: TGTGCCAGCAGCCTCGGAGGGAGTCCGCAGTATTTT.

This clone was recorded once. The chain couples TRBV20-1 to TRBJ2-1; unclear D gene. Trimming pared 6 bases from V and 5 bases from J, leaving 2 bases between. This CDR3 has 9 amino acids. The germline gives CDR1 DFQATT, CDR2 SNEGSKA (reference sequence). CDR3 sequence reads: CSANNEQFF. The CDR3 DNA sequence: TGCAGTGCCAACAATGAGCAGTTCTTC.

V usage is TRBV28 and J usage is TRBJ1-5, with a possible D match to TRBD1 (5 bases). The V gene's germline CDR1 is MDHEN and CDR2 SYDVKM. Trimming took 3 bases from V and 4 from J, leaving 16 bases between them. The CDR3 runs 16 residues. The CDR3: CASSLEGAGRNQPQHF. CDR3 nucleotide sequence: TGTGCCAGCAGTTTGGAGGGCGCAGGGAGAAATCAGCCCCAGCATTTT.

This clone was seen a few times. This chain connects TRBV19 to TRBJ1-5; no firm D call. The CDR3 length is 14 residues. V was pared by 0 bases and J by 3 bases, with 6 bases between. Germline V gene lookup returns CDR1 LNHDA and CDR2 SQIVND (reference sequence). The CDR3 sequence is CASSIDSPNQPQHF. The CDR3 DNA follows: TGTGCCAGTAGTATAGACAGTCCCAATCAGCCCCAGCATTTT.

About this clone: This CDR3 is also generated by other DNA sequences in the sample. The gene calls are TRBV11-2 and TRBJ2-7; 7 nucleotides match TRBD1. The junction had 2 bases not matched to a gene; V was cut back by 1 base and J by 5 bases. Germline lookup yields CDR1 SGHAT and CDR2 FQNNGV. The CDR3 runs 13 residues. The CDR3 region is CASSLGQGNEQYF. The DNA for the CDR3 is TGTGCCAGCAGCTTAGGACAGGGAAACGAGCAGTACTTC. Full variable domain (outside the CDR3, taken from reference TRBV11-2 and TRBJ2-7): EAGVAQSPRYKIIEKRQSVAFWCNPISGHATLYWYQQILGQGPKLLIQFQNNGVVDDSQLPKDRFSAERLKGVDSTLKIQPAKLEDSAVYLCASSLGQGNEQYFGPGTRLTVT.

DNA of the CDR3: TGTGCCAGCAGTTTCCACGGGACTAGCGGGAGGTCCCCAGATACGCAGTATTTT. Amino acids: CASSFHGTSGRSPDTQYF. The J gene is TRBJ2-3, the V gene TRBV27; 15 bases align to TRBD2. Germline loops: CDR1 MNHEY, CDR2 SMNVEV (reference sequence). The CDR3 runs 18 residues. The J segment lost 4 bases and the V segment lost 3 bases, leaving 8 bases of the junction unmatched.

J is TRBJ1-1 and V is TRBV19; 8 bases are shared with TRBD1. Germline V gives CDR1 LNHDA, CDR2 SQIVND (reference sequence). The ends lost 5 bases at V and 10 bases at J; junction bases unmatched: 12. The CDR3 extends over 14 amino acids. In DNA form, the CDR3 reads TGTGCCAGTAGTGCTGCAGGGGGCGGTTTTACAGCTTTCTTT. Its translation is CASSAAGGGFTAFF. The variable domain in full, completed from reference TRBV19 and TRBJ1-1, reads DGGITQSPKYLFRKEGQNVTLSCEQNLNHDAMYWYRQDPGQGLRLIYYSQIVNDFQKGDIAEGYSVSREKKESFPLTVTSAQKNPTAFYLCASSAAGGGFTAFFGQGTRLTVV.

The chain links TRBV11-2 to TRBJ2-3, with 11 nucleotides matching TRBD2. The CDR3 extends over 15 amino acids. Germline V gene lookup returns CDR1 SGHAT and CDR2 FQNNGV. V dropped 4 bases and J dropped 5; count of bases not matched to a gene: 5. The CDR3 coding sequence is TGTGCCAGCAGCTCGTTAGCGGGGGGGCTAGATACGCAGTATTTT. Its protein is CASSSLAGGLDTQYF. The full variable domain, in which reference TRBV11-2 and TRBJ2-3 provide the parts outside the CDR3, is EAGVAQSPRYKIIEKRQSVAFWCNPISGHATLYWYQQILGQGPKLLIQFQNNGVVDDSQLPKDRFSAERLKGVDSTLKIQPAKLEDSAVYLCASSSLAGGLDTQYFGPGTRLTVL.

The chain joins TRBV29-1 to TRBJ1-2; TRBD1 is a possible D gene (5 bases). This CDR3 contains 13 residues. V lost 3 bases to trimming and J lost 2 bases, with 10 bases between them. The germline V gene has CDR1 SQVTM and CDR2 ANQGSEA. In DNA form, the CDR3 reads TGCAGCGTTGATTCGGGACGGAACTATGGCTACACCTTC. As protein: CSVDSGRNYGYTF. The full variable domain, with the rest looked up from reference TRBV29-1 and TRBJ1-2, is SAVISQKPSRDICQRGTSLTIQCQVDSQVTMMFWYRQQPGQSLTLIATANQGSEATYESGFVIDKFPISRPNLTFSTLTVSNMSPEDSSIYLCSVDSGRNYGYTFGSGTRLTVV.

There are a few counts of this clone. The rearrangement joins TRBV30 to TRBJ1-3; D unresolved. CDR1 and CDR2 from the germline V gene are GTSNPN and SVGIG (reference sequence). CDR3 length: 13 amino acids. Trimming stripped 3 bases from V and 0 bases from J, with 6 bases between. The CDR3 bases are TGTGCCTGGAGCGCTGGCTCTGGAAACACCATATATTTT. It translates to CAWSAGSGNTIYF.

The table lists this clone with a count of one. The chain links TRBV3-1 (or the pseudogene TRBV3-2) to TRBJ1-4; D gene uncertain. Trimming removed 3 bases from V and 1 base from J, with 6 bases in between. Germline values: CDR1 LGHDT, CDR2 YNNKEL (reference sequence). This CDR3 comprises 14 residues. In nucleotides, the CDR3 is TGTGCCAGCAGCCATGGGTTAACTAATGAAAAACTGTTTTTT. Amino acids: CASSHGLTNEKLFF.

The chain is built from TRBV19 and TRBJ2-7, with 7 bases identical to TRBD2. Germline lookup yields CDR1 LNHDA and CDR2 SQIVND (reference sequence). V lost 5 bases to trimming and J lost 1 base; unmatched junction nucleotides: 8. The length of the CDR3 is 15 residues. The CDR3, as DNA: TGTGCCAGTAGTGGTAGGACTAGTGGGTCCTACGAGCAGTACTTC. Translating gives CASSGRTSGSYEQYF.